Listed here are 18 T cell receptor beta chains from one sample, sequenced in a study of blood T cell repertoires in COVID-19 (dated by TCRdb to the early 2020s). The library came from the immunoSEQ multiplex PCR assay. Not all clones reach the TCRdb copy of this immuneACCESS table, which keeps in-frame sequences only. Checked studies attribute under half of the gap to unresolved V genes and leave the rest unexplained. Across this sample there are about 140,000 clones, with about three quarters seen only once. About 9.4% of the sample comes from the top ten. Sequencing was carried out using peripheral blood. These receptors were obtained from a woman between 45 and 65 years old with active or convalescent COVID-19.

The chain links TRBV4-2 to TRBJ2-6; 9 bases are shared with TRBD2. The V segment lost 4 bases and the J segment 2 bases; nucleotides outside the gene matches: 9. CDR3 size: 18 residues. Germline V CDR1 and CDR2: LGHNA, YNFKEQ. The chain's CDR3 is CASSPRGGLMTGANVLTF. In DNA, the CDR3 is TGTGCCAGCAGCCCGCGGGGGGGCCTAATGACTGGGGCCAACGTCCTGACTTTC.

This chain uses TRBV7-9 with TRBJ1-2; 12 bases map to TRBD1. Germline CDR1 and CDR2: SEHNR and FQNEAQ (reference sequence). Trimming cost V 7 bases and J 9 bases; bases outside gene matches: 6. The CDR3 sequence is 13 residues long. CDR3 region: CASNGGQGASYTF. CDR3 coding DNA: TGTGCCAGCAATGGGGGACAGGGGGCAAGCTACACCTTC. Full variable domain (missing parts from reference TRBV7-9 and TRBJ1-2): DTGVSQNPRHKITKRGQNVTFRCDPISEHNRLYWYRQTLGQGPEFLTYFQNEAQLEKSRLLSDRFSAERPKGSFSTLEIQRTEQGDSAMYLCASNGGQGASYTFGSGTRLTVV.

The chain combines TRBV18 with TRBJ2-2, with TRBD2 as a possible D gene (5 bases). Trimming took off 3 bases at V and 1 base at J, with 12 bases between the two ends. Germline CDR1 is KGHSH and CDR2 is LQKENI. This CDR3 contains 16 residues. The CDR3 nucleotides read TGTGCCAGCTCACCCTTTTTTAGCGAGAACACCGGGGAGCTGTTTTTT. Translating gives CASSPFFSENTGELFF.

In its sample, this clone was seen a few times. The CDR3 DNA sequence: TGCGCCAGCTGCCCAAGGGGCCGGAACACTGAAGCTTTCTTT. Protein sequence: CASCPRGRNTEAFF. The chain carries TRBV5-1 and TRBJ1-1, with a possible D match to TRBD1 (5 bases). The V and J ends lost 7 bases and 1 base respectively, with 14 bases between them. The CDR3 totals 14 residues. CDR1 SGHRS and CDR2 YFSETQ come from the germline V gene.

The chain carries TRBV9 and TRBJ1-1, with D perhaps matching TRBD1 (6 bases). Germline assignment: CDR1 SGDLS and CDR2 YYNGEE. V was pared by 0 bases and J by 6 bases, with 12 bases between. This CDR3 comprises 14 residues. This chain's CDR3 is CASSVEGGVAEAFF. The CDR3, as DNA: TGTGCCAGCAGCGTAGAAGGGGGTGTGGCTGAAGCTTTCTTT. The whole variable domain, remainder taken from reference TRBV9 and TRBJ1-1, is DSGVTQTPKHLITATGQRVTLRCSPRSGDLSVYWYQQSLDQGLQFLIQYYNGEERAKGNILERFSAQQFPDLHSELNLSSLELGDSALYFCASSVEGGVAEAFFGQGTRLTVV.

The chain recombines TRBV5-1 with TRBJ1-2; 8 nucleotides align to TRBD1. This CDR3 is built from 15 residues. Germline V gives CDR1 SGHRS, CDR2 YFSETQ. The ends lost 4 bases at V and 5 bases at J; junction bases unmatched: 10. In nucleotides, the CDR3 is TGCGCCAGCAGCGTTGACTCCGGGACAGGTTATGGCTACACCTTC. As protein: CASSVDSGTGYGYTF.

The chain links TRBV6-6 to TRBJ2-3; 11 bases are shared with TRBD2. This CDR3 has 16 amino acids. Germline V lookup: CDR1 MNHNY, CDR2 SVGAGI (reference sequence). The V gene end was trimmed by 5 bases and the J gene end by 2 bases; junction bases not matched to a gene: 6. CDR3 in amino acids: CASSQGTSGPTDTQYF. CDR3 in DNA: TGTGCCAGCAGTCAAGGGACTAGCGGACCCACAGATACGCAGTATTTT.

The rearrangement uses TRBV7-8 and TRBJ2-5, with TRBD2 matching over 11 bases. CDR1 is SGHVS, CDR2 FQNEAQ, per germline. The junction had 6 bases not matched to a gene; V was cut back by 5 bases and J by 4 bases. This CDR3 has 15 residues. CDR3: CASSPTSGNGETQYF. The CDR3 DNA follows: TGTGCCAGCAGCCCGACTAGCGGGAATGGAGAGACCCAGTACTTC.

The rearrangement uses TRBV6-6 and TRBJ2-7, with 7 nucleotides matching TRBD1. This CDR3 has 13 residues. The junction had 11 bases not matched to a gene; V was cut back by 10 bases and J by 5 bases. Germline CDR1 MNHNY, CDR2 SVGAGI (reference sequence). DNA for the CDR3: TGTGCCACCAATAAGGGGGCGATAAACGAGCAGTACTTC. It codes for CATNKGAINEQYF.

The chain joins TRBV7-2 to TRBJ1-6, with D unclear. The CDR3 is 15 residues long. CDR1 is SGHTA and CDR2 is FQGNSA in the germline V gene. Trimming took 3 bases from V and 0 from J, leaving 6 bases between them. CDR3 protein: CASSFESSYNSPLHF. As DNA, the CDR3 is TGTGCCAGCAGCTTTGAGAGCTCCTATAATTCACCCCTCCACTTT.

This chain uses TRBV7-8 with TRBJ1-5; 9 nucleotides match TRBD1. Trimming took 0 bases from V and 4 from J; bases not matched to a gene: 4. The CDR3 sequence is 16 residues long. Germline values: CDR1 SGHVS, CDR2 FQNEAQ. The CDR3, as DNA: TGTGCCAGCAGCTTAGCGGGACAGGGTGGGAATCAGCCCCAGCATTTT. As protein: CASSLAGQGGNQPQHF.

CDR3 residues: CASSQPRSPPDTQYF. In nucleotides, the CDR3 is TGTGCCAGCAGCCAACCCAGATCTCCGCCAGATACGCAGTATTTT. The J gene is TRBJ2-3, the V gene TRBV4-2; D gene uncertain. The CDR3 runs 15 residues. V was shortened by 2 bases and J by 4 bases, with 13 bases between the two germline ends. CDR1 LGHNA and CDR2 YNFKEQ come from the germline V gene.

The chain recombines TRBV29-1 with TRBJ2-1, with 10 bases aligning to TRBD1. The V gene end was trimmed by 5 bases and the J gene end by 8 bases; junction bases not matched to a gene: 9. CDR1 SQVTM and CDR2 ANQGSEA come from the germline V gene. The CDR3 runs 14 residues. The CDR3 DNA is TGCAGCGTTAGGAGGGACAGGGGTCATGATGAGCAGTTCTTC. Translating it yields CSVRRDRGHDEQFF.

This clone showed up just once. The gene calls are TRBV6-2 or TRBV6-3 and TRBJ1-5; 9 nucleotides match TRBD1. The junction had 2 bases not matched to a gene; V was cut back by 5 bases and J by 6 bases. Germline CDR1 and CDR2: MNHEY and SVGEGT. The CDR3 is 13 amino acids. The CDR3 DNA sequence: TGTGCCAGCAGTCGGACAGGGGTTCAGCCCCAGCATTTT. This translates into CASSRTGVQPQHF.

The chain has TRBV10-1 and TRBJ2-1; 9 bases align to TRBD2. In germline, CDR1 is WNHNN, CDR2 SYGVQD (reference sequence). This CDR3 comprises 16 residues. The ends lost 4 bases at V and 7 bases at J; junction bases unmatched: 11. The CDR3 DNA sequence: TGCGCCAGCAGTGGGTATAGCGGGAGCAGAAGGAATGAGCAGTTCTTC. It encodes CASSGYSGSRRNEQFF.

The CDR3 sequence is CASSFALYEQYF. CDR3 DNA sequence: TGTGCCAGCAGTTTTGCCCTATACGAGCAGTACTTC. This chain joins TRBV12-3 or TRBV12-4 and TRBJ2-7; D is unresolved. The germline V and J ends were trimmed by 3 bases and 4 bases, with 7 bases remaining between them. The CDR3 is 12 residues long.

The V call is TRBV20-1, the J call TRBJ1-2, with D hard to call. Germline V gene sequence: CDR1 DFQATT, CDR2 SNEGSKA (reference sequence). The CDR3 is made up of 10 amino acids. Trimming pared 6 bases from V and 2 bases from J, leaving 4 bases between. The CDR3 protein is CSAQNYGYTF. The CDR3 coding sequence is TGCAGTGCCCAAAACTATGGCTACACCTTC.

The chain joins TRBV4-2 to TRBJ2-1, with 8 nucleotides matching TRBD2. The germline gives CDR1 LGHNA, CDR2 YNFKEQ. The CDR3 extends over 16 amino acids. V lost 0 bases, J lost 4 bases, and 5 bases stayed unmatched. CDR3 amino acids: CASSQDVSGSYNEQFF. The CDR3 coding sequence is TGTGCCAGCAGCCAAGATGTCAGCGGGAGTTACAATGAGCAGTTCTTC.